Shown below are 28 T cell receptor beta chains from a single sample sequenced in a study of regulatory T cells in long-lasting Graves disease. The sample's time point: newly diagnosed GD, antithyroid drugs for less than 3 months. From PBMCs, RNA was extracted and then used to make the TCR library. CDR3 regions were amplified by Arm-PCR using iRepertoire HTBI primers to build TCR beta libraries. TCRdb used MiXCR to reprocess the multiplex PCR reads, holding one entry per CDR3 protein. Among over 450,000 distinct CDR3 sequences, more than 10% were seen once, and the ten largest hold roughly 9.3%. The same specimen was also included in a second study, on T cells in Graves' hyperthyroidism and ophthalmopathy.

Sequences were derived from peripheral blood mononuclear cells (PBMCs), sampled at new diagnosis, from a patient treated with antithyroid drugs. The receptor set was obtained from a woman in her thirties with Graves disease.

V usage is TRBV11-1 and J usage is TRBJ2-7; 7 bases agree with TRBD2. This CDR3 has 14 amino acids. Germline V CDR1 and CDR2: SGHAT, FQDESV (reference sequence). Germline trimming cut 0 bases from V and 5 bases from J; bases unmatched to any gene: 4. The CDR3 DNA follows: TGTGCCAGCAGCTTAGCGGGAGGGTATGACGAGCAGTACTTC. It yields the protein CASSLAGGYDEQYF.

The chain recombines TRBV5-1 with TRBJ2-2, with unresolved D. There are 14 residues in the CDR3. Trimming stripped 3 bases from V and 3 bases from J, with 9 bases between. The V gene's germline CDR1 is SGHRS and CDR2 YFSETQ. CDR3 sequence (DNA): TGCGCCAGCAGCTCCGCATTATACACCGGGGAGCTGTTTTTT. It codes for CASSSALYTGELFF.

The chain recombines TRBV7-9 with TRBJ2-1, with D possibly called TRBD1 or TRBD2 (5 bases each). CDR1 is SEHNR and CDR2 is FQNEAQ in the germline V gene (reference sequence). V lost 2 bases and J lost 0, with 11 bases in between. The CDR3 is 16 amino acids. DNA for the CDR3: TGTGCCAGCAGCTTATTAGAGGGACGCTCCTACAATGAGCAGTTCTTC. The encoded protein is CASSLLEGRSYNEQFF.

There are many counts of this clonotype. The chain uses TRBV11-2 and TRBJ2-5; perhaps TRBD2 as D (5 bases). V lost 2 bases, J lost 2 bases, and 15 bases lay in between. The length of the CDR3 is 16 residues. Germline lookup yields CDR1 SGHAT and CDR2 FQNNGV. The CDR3 loop is CASSLLTTFPQETQYF. The CDR3, as DNA: TGTGCCAGCAGCTTACTGACTACCTTCCCTCAAGAGACCCAGTACTTC.

This clonotype was found many times. This sequence joins TRBV30 and TRBJ2-4, with unresolved D. This CDR3 contains 12 residues. CDR1 is GTSNPN, CDR2 SVGIG, per germline (reference sequence). V was trimmed by 4 bases and J by 7 bases, leaving 11 bases between them. CDR3 coding DNA: TGTGCCTGGAACGCAGATTTTAACATTCAGTACTTC. Amino acid sequence: CAWNADFNIQYF.

The rearrangement uses TRBV5-1 and TRBJ2-7; maybe TRBD2 (6 bases). The CDR3 consists of 16 residues. Trimming left V 4 bases short and J 3 bases short, with 20 bases between. Germline CDR1 reads SGHRS; CDR2 reads YFSETQ. The CDR3 protein is CASSPPGRGAGYEQYF. The DNA for the CDR3 is TGCGCCAGCAGCCCGCCGGGTAGGGGAGCGGGCTACGAGCAGTACTTC. Supplemented by reference TRBV5-1 and TRBJ2-7, the full variable domain reads KAGVTQTPRYLIKTRGQQVTLSCSPISGHRSVSWYQQTPGQGLQFLFEYFSETQRNKGNFPGRFSGRQFSNSRSEMNVSTLELGDSALYLCASSPPGRGAGYEQYFGPGTRLTVT.

This clonotype has a count of ten or more. This chain uses TRBV18 with TRBJ2-2; weak D call: TRBD1 (5 bases). This CDR3 has 16 residues. V lost 5 bases, J lost 0 bases, and 13 bases lay in between. CDR1 KGHSH and CDR2 LQKENI come from the germline V gene. This CDR3 reads CASSTQGPSNTGELFF. The CDR3 bases are TGTGCCAGCTCAACTCAGGGCCCCTCGAACACCGGGGAGCTGTTTTTT.

This clonotype appeared many times. The chain has TRBV11-3 and TRBJ1-1; D is possibly TRBD1 (6 bases). The V end was cut by 8 bases, the J end by 3 bases, with 13 bases between. Germline-derived CDR1 and CDR2 are SGHNT and YENEEA. This CDR3 is built from 13 residues. Written as DNA, the CDR3 is TGTGCCAGCGGGGGGGCCGAATACACTGAAGCTTTCTTT. Residues: CASGGAEYTEAFF.

The table lists this clonotype with many counts. The chain combines TRBV18 with TRBJ2-2; 8 bases match TRBD2. Unmatched junction bases numbered 6, after V lost 4 bases and J lost 2 bases. Germline V gives CDR1 KGHSH, CDR2 LQKENI. This CDR3 has 16 amino acids. The CDR3 DNA reads TGTGCCAGCTCACTCAGACTAGCGAGCAACACCGGGGAGCTGTTTTTT. Amino acids: CASSLRLASNTGELFF.

This clonotype has a count of ten or more. This sequence joins TRBV6-1 and TRBJ1-2; possibly TRBD1 for D (5 bases). The V end was cut by 6 bases, the J end by 1 base, with 18 bases between. This CDR3 spans 16 amino acids. CDR1 and CDR2 from the germline V gene are MNHNS and SASEGT. Here the CDR3 reads CASSTGGGANNYGYTF. As DNA, the CDR3 is TGTGCCAGCAGCACGGGGGGAGGGGCGAATAACTATGGCTACACCTTC.

This clonotype was counted a few times. This chain links TRBV9 with TRBJ1-2; D may be TRBD1 (6 bases). Trimming left V 0 bases short and J 3 bases short, with 15 bases between. The CDR3 loop spans 16 amino acids. Germline loops: CDR1 SGDLS, CDR2 YYNGEE. CDR3 amino acids: CASSVDSEDRYYGYTF. The CDR3 DNA sequence: TGTGCCAGCAGCGTAGACTCCGAGGACAGATACTATGGCTACACCTTC.

This clonotype was found many times. The chain recombines TRBV20-1 with TRBJ1-2; D call uncertain. The germline CDR1 and CDR2 sequences are DFQATT and SNEGSKA (reference sequence). The V gene lost 0 bases and the J gene lost 8 bases, with 13 bases spanning the gap. The length of the CDR3 is 13 residues. The CDR3 nucleotides read TGCAGTGCTAGAGATCTGTGGGCAGGCGGCTACACCTTC. It translates to CSARDLWAGGYTF.

This clonotype has more than one count but fewer than ten. This chain connects TRBV29-1 to TRBJ1-4; D gene ambiguous. The germline V and J ends were trimmed by 1 base and 10 bases, with 13 bases remaining between them. Germline V gene sequence: CDR1 SQVTM, CDR2 ANQGSEA. The CDR3 extends over 13 amino acids. CDR3 sequence reads: CSVEGGEVRKLFF. The CDR3 DNA reads TGCAGCGTTGAAGGTGGTGAGGTCCGAAAACTGTTTTTT.

The chain has TRBV13 and TRBJ2-1; D not resolved. The CDR3 is made up of 15 amino acids. V lost 4 bases and J lost 5, with 15 bases in between. CDR1 and CDR2 (germline): PRHDT, FYEKMQ (reference sequence). This chain's CDR3 is CASSSATRFDNEQFF. As DNA, the CDR3 is TGTGCCAGCAGCTCAGCGACCCGGTTCGACAATGAGCAGTTCTTC. Full variable domain (missing parts from reference TRBV13 and TRBJ2-1): AAGVIQSPRHLIKEKRETATLKCYPIPRHDTVYWYQQGPGQDPQFLISFYEKMQSDKGSIPDRFSAQQFSDYHSELNMSSLELGDSALYFCASSSATRFDNEQFFGPGTRLTVL.

This clonotype was counted only a few times. The genes are TRBV20-1 and TRBJ2-7; D possibly matches TRBD1 or TRBD2 (5 bases each). Trimming shortened V by 6 bases and J by 4 bases, and 16 bases separated the two germline ends. CDR1 and CDR2 from the germline V gene are DFQATT and SNEGSKA (reference sequence). This CDR3 region has 13 residues. CDR3 DNA: TGCAGTGCCAAGGGACGAGGGGATTACGAGCAGTACTTC. It encodes CSAKGRGDYEQYF.

This clonotype has at least ten counts. V and J are TRBV2 and TRBJ2-5, with 12 bases fitting TRBD1. Looked up from germline, CDR1 is SNHLY and CDR2 is FYNNEI. The CDR3 has 14 residues. J lost 5 bases, V lost 5 bases, and 3 bases had no gene match. CDR3 loop: CASSRDRGRETQYF. In DNA, the CDR3 is TGTGCCAGCAGTCGGGACAGGGGGCGCGAGACCCAGTACTTC.

This clonotype was counted ten times or more. This chain joins TRBV2 and TRBJ1-1; D remains ambiguous. The CDR3 covers 14 residues. In germline, CDR1 is SNHLY, CDR2 FYNNEI. Trimming pared 6 bases from V and 6 bases from J, leaving 17 bases between. CDR3 bases: TGTGCCAGCAGGTGGGTCTTCCAGAGCCCTGAAGCTTTCTTT. Translation: CASRWVFQSPEAFF.

To note about this clonotype: This could be a read error, since a much larger clone is one nucleotide away. The CDR3 end shows no conserved phenylalanine or tryptophan, and so a read error is likely. V and J are TRBV6-1 and TRBJ2-2; tentatively, D is TRBD1 or TRBD2 (5 bases each). V gave up 6 bases and J gave up 5 bases, with 22 bases separating them. The CDR3 has 17 residues. Per germline, CDR1 MNHNS and CDR2 SASEGT. The CDR3, as DNA: TGTGCCAGCAGACGACCGAGACAGAGGGGCGGAACCGGGGAGCTGTTTTCT. This gives the protein CASRRPRQRGGTGELFS.

The chain combines TRBV6-5 with TRBJ2-7; TRBD2 matches 9 bases. The V gene's germline CDR1 is MNHEY and CDR2 SVGAGI. The CDR3 sequence is 14 residues long. The J segment lost 2 bases and the V segment lost 2 bases, leaving 1 base of the junction unmatched. The CDR3 region is CASSYRTSAYEQYF. CDR3 DNA: TGTGCCAGCAGTTACAGGACTAGCGCCTACGAGCAGTACTTC.

This clonotype appeared a few times. One base separates it from a far larger clone, so it is likely a read error. This chain links TRBV2 with TRBJ2-1, with D perhaps matching TRBD1 (6 bases). The CDR3 contains 14 residues. CDR1 and CDR2 from the germline V gene are SNHLY and FYNNEI. V lost 8 bases and J 10 bases, leaving 21 bases between the germline ends. CDR3 sequence reads: CASGVQGDSYEQFF. CDR3 DNA: TGTGCCAGCGGTGTACAGGGAGACTCCTACGAGCAGTTCTTC.

This clonotype appeared many times. The V and J genes are TRBV28 and TRBJ2-1; D remains ambiguous. Germline assignment: CDR1 MDHEN and CDR2 SYDVKM. The CDR3 is 12 amino acids. V lost 6 bases to trimming and J lost 4 bases, with 7 bases between them. Written as DNA, the CDR3 is TGTGCCAGCAGAGGCGGTTACAATGAGCAGTTCTTC. Residues: CASRGGYNEQFF.

This clonotype has a count of ten or more. The V gene is TRBV11-2, the J gene TRBJ2-7, with a tentative D call TRBD1 (6 bases). The CDR3 runs 15 residues. Germline values: CDR1 SGHAT, CDR2 FQNNGV. Between the trimmed V and J ends, which lost 5 bases and 4 bases, there was a span of 18 bases. CDR3 amino acids: CASSRSPGHLYEQYF. The CDR3 bases are TGTGCCAGCAGCCGCTCACCGGGACACCTATACGAGCAGTACTTC.

The gene calls are TRBV2 and TRBJ1-2, with unresolved D. From germline, CDR1 is SNHLY and CDR2 FYNNEI. Trimming removed 7 bases at V and 5 bases at J, with 11 bases between. The CDR3 is 12 residues long. The CDR3 reads CASISDGYGYTF. CDR3 bases: TGTGCCAGCATTAGTGACGGGTATGGCTACACCTTC.

In its sample, this clonotype was seen many times. The chain links TRBV11-3 to TRBJ2-1; D remains ambiguous. Germline CDR1 SGHNT, CDR2 YENEEA. The CDR3 contains 13 residues. The V gene lost 5 bases and the J gene lost 7 bases, with 12 bases spanning the gap. CDR3 sequence: CASSPMWVNEQFF. CDR3 in DNA: TGTGCCAGCAGCCCGATGTGGGTGAATGAGCAGTTCTTC.

The V and J genes are TRBV19 and TRBJ2-3, with TRBD2 identical over 12 bases. J lost 2 bases, V lost 5 bases, and 11 bases had no gene match. The CDR3 totals 18 residues. CDR1 is LNHDA, CDR2 SQIVND, per germline (reference sequence). For the CDR3, the DNA is TGTGCCAGTAGTCGCCGTCCCGGGACTAGCGGGCCCACAGATACGCAGTATTTT. The encoded protein is CASSRRPGTSGPTDTQYF.

The chain combines TRBV9 with TRBJ2-5; 8 bases fit TRBD1. CDR1 and CDR2 (germline): SGDLS, YYNGEE. The CDR3 sequence is 15 residues long. J was trimmed by 4 bases and V by 3 bases; bases with no gene match: 8. In DNA form, the CDR3 reads TGTGCCAGCAGCGGGACCGGGACAGGCGGAGAGACCCAGTACTTC. It encodes CASSGTGTGGETQYF.

This clonotype was observed many times. The rearrangement links TRBV18 to TRBJ2-7, with D uncertain. CDR1 and CDR2 from the germline V gene are KGHSH and LQKENI. Deletions cut 4 bases from V and 4 bases from J, with 20 bases between. This CDR3 has 16 residues. The CDR3 DNA follows: TGTGCCAGCTCACATTCACCGGGTGTACAGTTGTACGAGCAGTACTTC. It encodes CASSHSPGVQLYEQYF.

As for this clonotype: A much larger clone lies a single base off, so this may be a read error. This chain connects TRBV6-2 or TRBV6-3 to TRBJ2-7, with TRBD1 identical over 8 bases. The germline CDR1 and CDR2 sequences are MNHEY and SVGEGT. V was pared by 6 bases and J by 6 bases, with 7 bases of the junction left unmatched. CDR3 length equals 13 residues. DNA for the CDR3: TGTGCCAGCAGCAGAGGACAGGGAAGCGAGCAGTACTTC. Translation: CASSRGQGSEQYF.